A single sample is the source of the 15 T cell receptor beta chains below, sequenced in a study of CD8+ T cells in alopecia areata (dated by TCRdb to about 2018). Pooled mouse cutaneous lymph node cells were stained for CD4, CD8alpha, NKG2D, NKG2ACE and other markers and were then sorted on a BD Influx. The method was the immunoSEQ multiplex PCR assay. RNA was extracted from all samples and reverse transcribed into cDNA, which served as template for TCR sequencing. TCRdb carries this immuneACCESS record with in-frame sequences only. Its versions omit some clonotypes, under half of them owing to an unresolved V gene in the studies checked, with the rest unexplained. The sample has around 300,000 clones on record, with no singletons. More than 1% of the sample comes from the top ten. The sequencing sample was made of CD4+ T cells sorted from a lymph node. The source is a C3H/HeJ mouse with alopecia areata. The MHC haplotype carried by mice of this strain is H2-k.

Points on this clone: Here the gene names and germline are mouse. The DNA ends 4 residues before the CDR3 does, and the rest of the CDR3 is filled in from the germline J gene. This chain uses TRBV5 with TRBJ2-2; 14 bases fit TRBD2. The germline V gene encodes CDR1 LGHNA and CDR2 YNLKQL (reference sequence). This CDR3 region has 16 residues. V was pared by 4 bases and J by 2 bases, with 0 bases of the junction left unmatched. The CDR3 sequence: CASSRDWGGNTGQLYF. The part of the CDR3 DNA that was read is TGTGCCAGCAGCCGGGACTGGGGGGGCAACACCGGG.

This clone has only a few counts. Gene and germline names: mouse. The read is 4 residues too short to cover the CDR3 end, so that end is filled in from the germline J gene. The chain employs TRBV5 and TRBJ2-1; 8 bases line up with TRBD2. Germline V gives CDR1 LGHNA, CDR2 YNLKQL (reference sequence). Trimming removed 3 bases from V and 3 bases from J; junction bases left unmatched: 4. The CDR3 runs 15 residues. The CDR3 sequence is CASSHQLGVYAEQFF. The covered CDR3 bases are TGTGCCAGCAGCCACCAACTGGGGGTCTATGCT.

This clone was counted only a few times. Gene names denote mouse genes. Read data end 4 residues before the CDR3 end; the end is taken from the germline J gene. The V call is TRBV17, the J call TRBJ2-1; TRBD2 agrees at 11 bases. Germline V gene lookup returns CDR1 MNHDT and CDR2 YYDKIL. J gave up 3 bases and V 6 bases, and 4 bases lay outside the gene matches. The CDR3 runs 15 residues. This CDR3 is CASRPDWGGYAEQFF. The CDR3 bases that were read are TGTGCTAGCAGACCTGACTGGGGGGGCTATGCT.

In the case of this clone: Mouse gene names apply. The observed sequence ends 4 residues before the CDR3 terminus, with the missing tail filled in from the germline J gene. This chain connects TRBV13-1 to TRBJ2-7, with 8 bases aligning to TRBD2. The CDR3 has 16 residues. Germline V gives CDR1 NSHNY, CDR2 SYGAGN. The part of the CDR3 DNA that was read is TGTGCCAGCAGTGACCTTCCGCTGGGGGGATCTTAT. This encodes CASSDLPLGGSY. The CDR3 in full is CASSDLPLGGSYEQYF.

Concerning this clone itself: Gene names denote mouse genes. Read data end 4 residues before the CDR3 end; the end is taken from the germline J gene. The rearrangement uses TRBV19 and TRBJ2-7; 11 bases agree with TRBD2. The germline V gene encodes CDR1 FNHDT and CDR2 SITEND (reference sequence). CDR3 size: 15 residues. The V gene end was trimmed by 5 bases and the J gene end by 2 bases; junction bases not matched to a gene: 6. CDR3 sequence reads: CASSRGTGGAYEQYF. Partial CDR3 DNA: TGTGCCAGCAGCCGGGGGACTGGGGGAGCCTAT.

This clone was observed a few times. Gene names denote mouse genes. The read ends 4 residues before the CDR3 terminus; that terminus is restored from the germline J gene. J is TRBJ1-1 and V is TRBV19; 12 bases align to TRBD1. The germline V gene encodes CDR1 FNHDT and CDR2 SITEND (reference sequence). The CDR3 extends over 15 amino acids. Trimming took 3 bases from V and 4 from J; bases not matched to a gene: 4. CDR3 bases read: TGTGCCAGCAGTAGGGGGACAGGGGGCGGCACA. Residues: CASSRGTGGGT. The whole CDR3 protein is CASSRGTGGGTEVFF.

On this clone: Mouse gene names and germline throughout. The read is 4 residues too short to cover the CDR3 end, so that end is filled in from the germline J gene. The chain employs TRBV5 and TRBJ1-2, with no clear D. The CDR3 contains 14 residues. CDR1 LGHNA and CDR2 YNLKQL come from the germline V gene (reference sequence). The V gene lost 0 bases and the J gene lost 0 bases, with 5 bases spanning the gap. The CDR3 sequence: CASSQEVSNSDYTF. The sequenced part of the CDR3 DNA is TGTGCCAGCAGCCAAGAGGTATCAAACTCC.

Worth noting for this clone: Gene names and germline match the mouse. The read terminates 4 residues ahead of where the CDR3 ends, so the germline J gene completes it. The chain has TRBV1 and TRBJ2-1, with 12 nucleotides matching TRBD1. The length of the CDR3 is 17 residues. CDR1 NSQYPW and CDR2 LRSPGD come from the germline V gene (reference sequence). J was trimmed by 3 bases and V by 4 bases; bases with no gene match: 7. The CDR3 spells CTCSGSRDRGLYAEQFF. Incomplete CDR3 DNA: TGCACCTGCAGTGGGTCCCGGGACAGGGGGCTCTATGCT.

Notes on this clone: Gene names and germline match the mouse. The CDR3 extends 4 residues past the end of the read, so its final part is completed from the germline J gene. The chain joins TRBV29 to TRBJ2-3; 7 nucleotides align to TRBD1. CDR1 MSHET and CDR2 SYDVDS come from the germline V gene. V lost 5 bases to trimming and J lost 2 bases; unmatched junction nucleotides: 4. The CDR3 contains 14 residues. The CDR3 DNA, read in part, is TGTGCTAGCAGTACCGGGACAGATGCAGAA. This sequence encodes CASSTGTDAE. The full CDR3 protein is CASSTGTDAETLYF.

This clone was seen a few times. Mouse gene names apply. The read halts 4 residues ahead of the CDR3 end, with the missing end drawn from the germline J gene. The chain uses TRBV13-1 and TRBJ1-2; tentative D call: TRBD1 (6 bases). Trimming pared 4 bases from V and 3 bases from J, leaving 10 bases between. There are 13 residues in the CDR3. Germline loops: CDR1 NSHNY, CDR2 SYGAGN. The part of the CDR3 DNA that was read is TGTGCCAGCAGTCGGGGGGCGGACTCC. Amino acids: CASSRGADS. The CDR3, in full, reads CASSRGADSDYTF.

This clone was seen a few times. These gene names are mouse names. The CDR3 end is not reached by the read, which stops 4 residues before it; the germline J gene fills it in. The chain links TRBV19 to TRBJ2-1, with D possibly TRBD1 on 5 matching bases. The germline V and J ends were trimmed by 4 bases and 1 base, with 9 bases remaining between them. CDR1 is FNHDT, CDR2 SITEND, per germline (reference sequence). The CDR3 is 14 amino acids. CDR3 in amino acids: CASSRQKNYAEQFF. The CDR3 bases that were read are TGTGCCAGCAGTCGACAGAAAAACTATGCT.

This clone was picked up a small number of times. Genes here carry mouse names. With the read ending 4 residues before the CDR3 end, the germline J gene is used to fill in that end. The V gene is TRBV13-1, the J gene TRBJ1-2, with 11 positions matching TRBD1. The CDR3 runs 14 residues. The germline gives CDR1 NSHNY, CDR2 SYGAGN. J lost 3 bases, V lost 5 bases, and 3 bases had no gene match. The CDR3: CASSRTGGYSDYTF. The sequenced part of the CDR3 DNA is TGTGCCAGCAGCCGGACAGGGGGCTACTCC.

This clone was counted between two and nine times. Gene labels here are mouse ones. The missing CDR3 end, 4 residues past where the read stops, is filled in from the germline J gene. The J gene is TRBJ2-2, the V gene TRBV19; 7 bases are a match to TRBD1. Germline values: CDR1 FNHDT, CDR2 SITEND (reference sequence). Trimming removed 0 bases from V and 1 base from J; junction bases left unmatched: 9. This CDR3 has 18 amino acids. The CDR3 here is CASSIARGSGGNTGQLYF. Incomplete CDR3 DNA: TGTGCCAGCAGTATAGCGCGGGGGTCAGGGGGAAACACCGGG. Complete variable domain (other parts from reference TRBV19 and TRBJ2-2): GGIITQTPKFLIGQEGQKLTLKCQQNFNHDTMYWYRQDSGKGLRLIYYSITENDLQKGDLSEGYDASREKKSSFSLTVTSAQKNEMAVFLCASSIARGSGGNTGQLYFGEGSKLTVL.

This clone was recorded a few times. Gene names are mouse gene names. Incomplete CDR3 DNA: TGTGCCAGCAGTCTGACTGGGGGGTCATAT. The encoded protein is CASSLTGGSY. The complete CDR3 protein is CASSLTGGSYEQYF. The rearrangement uses TRBV13-1 and TRBJ2-7; 10 nucleotides match TRBD2. The read terminates 4 residues ahead of where the CDR3 ends, so the germline J gene completes it. Germline V CDR1 and CDR2: NSHNY, SYGAGN. The CDR3 totals 14 residues.

About this clone: Mouse gene names apply. The read ends 4 residues early relative to the CDR3; the germline J gene fills the gap. The V gene is TRBV17, the J gene TRBJ2-1; 9 nucleotides match TRBD2. This CDR3 is built from 14 residues. Germline V gene lookup returns CDR1 MNHDT and CDR2 YYDKIL. Unmatched junction bases numbered 2, after V lost 7 bases and J lost 1 base. The CDR3 DNA, read in part, is TGTGCTAGCAATGACTGGGGGAACTATGCT. It specifies CASNDWGNYA. The CDR3 reads in full as CASNDWGNYAEQFF.